Each of the 16 T cell receptor beta chains below was sequenced from the same sample in a study of regulatory T cells in long-lasting Graves disease (TCRdb year 2021). Receptors were amplified or captured by multiplex PCR. Sequenced on an Illumina HiSeq 4000. To build TCR beta libraries, CDR3 regions were amplified by Arm-PCR using iRepertoire HTBI primers. The public reads were run again by TCRdb, first through fastp at Q25 and then through MiXCR, and only productive beta chains were kept. Rows are combined by CDR3 protein, so each entry shows the most common genes and DNA. Across this sample there are around 250,000 distinct CDR3 sequences, with approximately 20% seen only once. The ten largest clones add up to approximately 14% of the sample. Read against the paper, the sample's time point label means: newly diagnosed GD, antithyroid drugs for less than 3 months. For both TCR sequencing and RNA sequencing, RNA was extracted from PBMCs using TRIzol.

Another study also made use of these data, one on T cells in Graves' hyperthyroidism and ophthalmopathy.

Sequencing was performed on peripheral blood mononuclear cells (PBMCs), taken at new diagnosis, from a patient treated with antithyroid drugs. The receptors stem from a woman aged 25 to 39 with Graves disease. Donor details come from another sample of the same person, matched by shared clones.

In regard to this clonotype: With only one base between it and a far larger clone, this is likely a read error. This rearrangement joins TRBV6-2 or TRBV6-3 to TRBJ1-1; 8 nucleotides align to TRBD1. This CDR3 spans 15 amino acids. The J segment lost 1 base and the V segment lost 7 bases, leaving 8 bases of the junction unmatched. Germline loops: CDR1 MNHEY, CDR2 SVGEGT. CDR3 region: CASNRRGLENTEAFF. In DNA form, the CDR3 reads TGTGCCAGCAATCGCAGGGGGCTGGAGAACACTGAAGCTTTCTTT.

This clonotype was found many times. The V and J genes are TRBV9 and TRBJ1-3, with D uncertain. CDR1 SGDLS and CDR2 YYNGEE come from the germline V gene. Between the trimmed V and J ends, which lost 2 bases and 2 bases, there was a span of 20 bases. The CDR3 consists of 18 residues. The CDR3 reads CASSVTPPDPATGNTIYF. DNA of the CDR3: TGTGCCAGCAGCGTCACCCCCCCGGACCCCGCAACTGGAAACACCATATATTTT. The full variable domain, completed using reference TRBV9 and TRBJ1-3, is DSGVTQTPKHLITATGQRVTLRCSPRSGDLSVYWYQQSLDQGLQFLIQYYNGEERAKGNILERFSAQQFPDLHSELNLSSLELGDSALYFCASSVTPPDPATGNTIYFGEGSWLTVV.

The V call is TRBV6-2 or TRBV6-3, the J call TRBJ2-5; D ambiguous. The tail of the sequence fits TRBJ2-1 better, so the J call may be wrong. The CDR3 sequence is 14 residues long. CDR1 and CDR2 from the germline V gene are MNHEY and SVGEGT. This CDR3 is CASSYRVGADEQFF. The CDR3 nucleotides read TGTGCCAGCAGTTACCGTGTTGGCGCTGATGAGCAGTTCTTC.

A note on this clonotype: This may come from a read error, since a much larger clone is one base off. Given the absence of the conserved phenylalanine or tryptophan at the CDR3 end, a read error is likely. The rearrangement joins TRBV5-1 to TRBJ2-2; D is uncertain. The CDR3 has 15 amino acids. Germline CDR1 SGHRS, CDR2 YFSETQ. Trimming pared 3 bases from V and 4 bases from J, leaving 13 bases between. The CDR3 DNA reads as TGCGCCAGCAGCTGGGTGGCGAGGTGCACCGGGGAGCTGTTTTTG. Residues: CASSWVARCTGELFL.

The rearrangement links TRBV9 to TRBJ1-1; D possibly corresponds to TRBD1 (6 bases). The CDR3 is 15 amino acids. Between the trimmed V and J ends, which lost 4 bases and 1 base, there was a span of 14 bases. CDR1 and CDR2 from the germline V gene are SGDLS and YYNGEE. CDR3 residues: CASSSLGGGNTEAFF. The CDR3 DNA reads TGTGCCAGCAGCTCCCTAGGGGGGGGGAACACTGAAGCTTTCTTT.

The chain joins TRBV5-6 to TRBJ1-1, with D unresolved. V lost 4 bases to trimming and J lost 8 bases, with 15 bases between them. CDR1 and CDR2 from the germline V gene are SGHDT and YYEEEE. This CDR3 spans 13 amino acids. This CDR3 reads CASSPLGQLEAFF. The CDR3 DNA sequence: TGTGCCAGCAGCCCCCTCGGGCAATTAGAAGCTTTCTTT.

This clonotype is a singleton in its sample. A much larger clone is a single base away; this may be a read error. The chain employs TRBV7-6 and TRBJ1-6; TRBD1 is a possible D gene (5 bases). This CDR3 comprises 14 residues. Per the germline V gene, CDR1 is SGHVS and CDR2 is FNYEAQ. CDR3 protein: CTSSSLTETSPLHF. CDR3 DNA sequence: TGTACCAGCAGCTCTTTGACAGAAACTTCACCCCTCCACTTT. The full variable domain, in which reference TRBV7-6 and TRBJ1-6 provide the parts outside the CDR3, is GAGVSQSPRYKVTKRGQDVALRCDPISGHVSLYWYRQALGQGPEFLTYFNYEAQQDKSGLPNDRFSAERPEGSISTLTIQRTEQRDSAMYRCTSSSLTETSPLHFGNGTRLTVT.

The gene calls are TRBV12-3 or TRBV12-4 and TRBJ2-7, with 9 bases matching TRBD2. V was pared by 2 bases and J by 5 bases, with 10 bases of the junction left unmatched. The CDR3 contains 16 residues. The CDR3 DNA is TGTGCCAGCAGTTTAAGGAGCGGGAGGCCGGGGAACGAGCAGTACTTC. Protein sequence: CASSLRSGRPGNEQYF.

This clonotype was recorded once. V usage is TRBV12-3 or TRBV12-4 and J usage is TRBJ2-1, with D perhaps being TRBD1 or TRBD2 (5 bases each). The ends were cut back, 5 bases at V and 14 bases at J, with 13 bases in the middle. The CDR3 covers 11 residues. CDR3 bases: TGTGCCAGCAGTCCGGGGACGAGTGAGTTCTTC. It specifies CASSPGTSEFF.

This clonotype was counted many times. This chain connects TRBV20-1 to TRBJ2-3; TRBD1 matches at 9 bases. CDR1 is DFQATT and CDR2 is SNEGSKA in the germline V gene (reference sequence). This CDR3 is built from 14 residues. With V trimmed by 2 bases and J by 6 bases, 6 bases remained unmatched. CDR3 in amino acids: CSARHSGTGDTQYF. In DNA, the CDR3 is TGCAGTGCTAGACACAGCGGGACAGGGGATACGCAGTATTTT.

This clonotype was recorded many times. The V call is TRBV12-3 or TRBV12-4, the J call TRBJ1-4; TRBD1 aligns across 10 bases. V shed 5 bases, J shed 7 bases, and the junction held 7 bases outside the gene matches. This CDR3 region has 15 residues. The CDR3 reads CASSPIDRGPEKLFF. CDR3 in DNA: TGTGCCAGCAGTCCCATCGACAGGGGGCCTGAAAAACTGTTTTTT.

V usage is TRBV19 and J usage is TRBJ2-1; weak D call: TRBD1 (7 bases). The CDR3 sequence is 14 residues long. Trimming stripped 7 bases from V and 0 bases from J, with 10 bases between. Germline V gene data show CDR1 as LNHDA and CDR2 as SQIVND (reference sequence). The CDR3 region has the DNA TGTGCCAGTAAGGAGGGGGCCTCCTACAATGAGCAGTTCTTC. This translates into CASKEGASYNEQFF.

This clonotype was recorded at least ten times. This rearrangement joins TRBV28 to TRBJ1-2; unclear D gene. V shed 2 bases and J shed 7 bases, with 14 bases lying between them. The CDR3 spans 14 residues. Germline V gives CDR1 MDHEN, CDR2 SYDVKM. CDR3 amino acids: CASSLGAIRVGYTF. Written as DNA, the CDR3 is TGTGCCAGCAGTTTAGGAGCAATAAGGGTTGGCTACACCTTC.

This clonotype has ten or more counts. This sequence joins TRBV10-3 and TRBJ2-1; 8 nucleotides line up with TRBD1. The V gene's germline CDR1 is ENHRY and CDR2 SYGVKD. This CDR3 contains 16 residues. V lost 6 bases to trimming and J lost 9 bases; unmatched junction nucleotides: 16. The CDR3 nucleotides read TGTGCCATCAGGGATACCGGGACAGGAAAAGGCGGTGAGCAGTTCTTC. This sequence encodes CAIRDTGTGKGGEQFF.

This clonotype was counted at least ten times. The chain recombines TRBV2 with TRBJ2-1; maybe TRBD1 (5 bases). The CDR3 spans 15 residues. Per germline, CDR1 SNHLY and CDR2 FYNNEI. V was pared by 6 bases and J by 0 bases, with 12 bases between. CDR3 nucleotide sequence: TGTGCCAGCAGACCCAGGGAAAGCTCCTACAATGAGCAGTTCTTC. It yields the protein CASRPRESSYNEQFF.

This clonotype appeared many times. The V call is TRBV20-1, the J call TRBJ2-7; no firm D call. The CDR3 consists of 12 residues. Germline V gene sequence: CDR1 DFQATT, CDR2 SNEGSKA (reference sequence). V lost 3 bases to trimming and J lost 1 base, with 7 bases between them. For the CDR3, the DNA is TGCAGTGCTAGGACTTTATCCTACGAGCAGTACTTC. Translated: CSARTLSYEQYF.